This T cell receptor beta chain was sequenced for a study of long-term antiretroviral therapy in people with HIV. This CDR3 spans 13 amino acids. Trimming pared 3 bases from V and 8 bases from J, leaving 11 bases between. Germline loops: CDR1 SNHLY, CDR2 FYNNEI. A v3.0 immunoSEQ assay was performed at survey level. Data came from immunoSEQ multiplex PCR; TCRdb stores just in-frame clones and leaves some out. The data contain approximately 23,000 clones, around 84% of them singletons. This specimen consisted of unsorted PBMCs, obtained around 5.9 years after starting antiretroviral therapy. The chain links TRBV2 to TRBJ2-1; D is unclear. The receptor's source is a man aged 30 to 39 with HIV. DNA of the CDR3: TGTGCCAGCAGTGACTCGGTGGCAGATGAGCAGTTCTTC. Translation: CASSDSVADEQFF.